This TCR beta chain was sequenced in a study of post-analysis software for immune sequencing data. Unique molecular identifiers were built into the TCR beta cDNA libraries. One entry per CDR3 protein, called by TCRdb with MiXCR from the PCR reads. The top ten hold roughly 1.8% of the sample, which has fewer than 700,000 distinct CDR3 sequences, around 40% seen once. General study findings and limits: F measure showed strong co-clustering of same-batch samples. Patients showed TRBV5-6, TRBV5-1 and TRBV20-1 among four to six TRBV segments more frequent than in controls. Among multiple sclerosis patients, normalized Chao1 diversity was significantly below that of controls.

A note on this clonotype: Its antigen is not identified.

CDR3 length: 11 amino acids. Germline assignment: CDR1 SQVTM and CDR2 ANQGSEA. With 6 bases removed from V and 3 bases from J, the gap between germline ends came to 9 bases. The sequencing input was blood. This TCR was recovered from a girl aged 10 to 17 with multiple sclerosis. The gene calls are TRBV29-1 and TRBJ2-7; D uncertain. The CDR3 protein is CSVNKNYEQYF. The CDR3 DNA follows: TGCAGCGTGAACAAGAACTACGAGCAGTACTTC.